The TCR beta chain described here comes from a study of blood T cell repertoires in COVID-19. CDR1 is LGHNA and CDR2 is YSLEER in the germline V gene. The V end lost 0 bases, the J end lost 6 bases, and 21 bases lay between the germline ends. CDR3 size: 18 residues. Participants in the exposed group had met a COVID-19 case in the 2 weeks before joining the study. Authors' processing steps: Amplifying reference gene primers gave estimates of nucleated cell counts. Sequencing used immunoSEQ multiplex PCR; TCRdb keeps in-frame clones, though not all of them. The V and J calls and the clone size are those of that table, but D and trimming were determined from the DNA. The data contain around 400,000 clones, roughly 90% of them singletons.

The origin of this receptor is a young woman who had been exposed to COVID-19. Sequenced sample: PBMCs or T cells enriched from blood (not recorded which). This sequence joins TRBV4-3 and TRBJ2-1; tentative D call: TRBD1 (6 bases). The CDR3 region is CASSQEGASSSLFNEQFF. CDR3 nucleotide sequence: TGCGCCAGCAGCCAAGAGGGGGCGAGCAGCAGCCTCTTCAATGAGCAGTTCTTC.